A selection of T cell receptor beta chains follows, all from one sample in a study of OX40 agonist ivuxolimab in advanced cancers. Generated by immunoSEQ multiplex PCR, the TCRdb table keeps only in-frame clones and is missing some. The sample lists about 60,000 clones, about 90% seen once, with around 15% in the top ten. The sequences come from CD4+ or CD8+ T cells sorted from blood, collected in a trial of the OX40 agonist ivuxolimab. The receptors originated from an adult with an advanced solid tumor such as melanoma, head and neck, liver or kidney cancer. The CDR3 runs from the conserved cysteine through the conserved F or W. A D gene is named only where the DNA matches it firmly. Some rows have no size entry. The others give once, few or many, or a class for an expanded clone.

>.|15|.|TRBV28|TRBJ2-4
TGTGCCAGCAGTTACGCCCCTTTAGCCAAAAACATTCAGTACTTC
CASSYAPLAKNIQYF
>.|16|TRBD2|TRBV4-1|TRBJ2-5
TGCGCCAGCAGCCAAGATGGGTTAGCGGGAGTAGAGACCCAGTACTTC
CASSQDGLAGVETQYF
>.|17|TRBD2|TRBV10-3|TRBJ2-1
TGTGCCATCAGTGAAAGGGGTAGCGGGAGTTCCTACAATGAGCAGTTCTTC
CAISERGSGSSYNEQFF
>.|15|TRBD1|TRBV5-1|TRBJ1-1
TGCGCCAGCAGGGGAGGGGACAGCAACCTGCGGGAAGCTTTCTTT
CASRGGDSNLREAFF
>.|15|.|TRBV10-3|TRBJ2-1
TGTGCCATCAGTGTCGGCGGCAGAGGGGGGAATGAGCAGTTCTTC
CAISVGGRGGNEQFF
>.|16|.|TRBV25-1|TRBJ1-5
TGTGCCAGCAGTGAATCGGGCAGGGGAGGGGATCAGCCCCAGCATTTT
CASSESGRGGDQPQHF
>.|15|.|TRBV6-6|TRBJ1-1
TGTGCCAGCAGTTACCGGGGCGCTGGAGGCACTGAAGCTTTCTTT
CASSYRGAGGTEAFF
>.|12|TRBD2|TRBV7-8|TRBJ2-7
TGTGCCACCGGGGGGGGACCCTACGAGCAGTACTTC
CATGGGPYEQYF
>.|15|.|TRBV7-6|TRBJ2-3
TGTGCCAGCAGCTTAGCCCACAGGGAGACAGATACGCAGTATTTT
CASSLAHRETDTQYF
>.|15|.|TRBV4-3|TRBJ2-7
TGCGCCAGCAGCCCGGGCGAACAGGGGAGGCGCGAGCAGTACTTC
CASSPGEQGRREQYF
>once|14|.|TRBV6-5|TRBJ2-7
TGTGCCAGCAGTTACCGCGGGGCCCACTACGAGCAGTACTTC
CASSYRGAHYEQYF
>few|15|TRBD2|TRBV27|TRBJ2-5
TGTGCCAGCAACCCAACTAGCGGGGGCCAAGAGACCCAGTACTTC
CASNPTSGGQETQYF
>.|15|.|TRBV7-2|TRBJ2-6
TGTGCCAGCAGCTTAGAGGTCTCTGGGGCCAACGTCCTGACTTTC
CASSLEVSGANVLTF
>.|14|.|TRBV2|TRBJ2-7
TGTGCCAGCAGTGTACGGAGACAGGCCTACGAGCAGTACTTC
CASSVRRQAYEQYF
>.|14|TRBD1|TRBV7-3|TRBJ1-1
TGTGCCAGCAGCTCGGACAGGGGGAACACTGAAGCTTTCTTT
CASSSDRGNTEAFF
>.|15|TRBD1|TRBV7-2|TRBJ2-7
TGTGCCAGCAGCTTAGGCGGACAGGGTTTGTACGAGCAGTACTTC
CASSLGGQGLYEQYF
>.|15|TRBD2|TRBV18|TRBJ2-1
TGTGCCAGCTCACCAAGGCTAGCGGGCAACAATGAGCAGTTCTTC
CASSPRLAGNNEQFF
>.|15|TRBD2|TRBV18|TRBJ2-1
TGTGCCAGCTCACGGACTAGCGGAACATACAATGAGCAGTTCTTC
CASSRTSGTYNEQFF
>.|16|.|TRBV5-5|TRBJ2-2
TGTGCCAGCACCAAAACGGTCGAGAGGGACACCGGGGAGCTGTTTTTT
CASTKTVERDTGELFF
>.|15|.|TRBV5-8|TRBJ2-7
TGTGCCAGCAGCTTGGACAGGGTATTATCCTACGAGCAGTACTTC
CASSLDRVLSYEQYF
>.|16|.|TRBV7-8|TRBJ1-5
TGTGCCAGCAGCTTTTCGTGGGGTGGGGGCAATCAGCCCCAGCATTTT
CASSFSWGGGNQPQHF
>.|13|.|TRBV28|TRBJ1-2
TGTGCCAGCAGTCCGACAGACAACTATGGCTACACCTTC
CASSPTDNYGYTF
>.|12|.|TRBV6-6|TRBJ1-4
TGTGCCACCTCCCGGATGTCGGAAAAACTGTTTTTT
CATSRMSEKLFF
>.|12|.|TRBV7-2|TRBJ2-3
TGTGCCAGCAGCCCGGCCTCAGATACGCAGTATTTT
CASSPASDTQYF
>.|15|TRBD2|TRBV27|TRBJ2-1
TGTGCCAGCAAGGGCGGGAGGCCCCTCTACAATGAGCAGTTCTTC
CASKGGRPLYNEQFF
>.|15|.|TRBV5-5|TRBJ1-4
TGTGCCAGCAGCTTGGGGGGCTGGGCTGATTTTGGACTGTTTTTT
CASSLGGWADFGLFF
>.|15|.|TRBV5-1|TRBJ2-3
TGCGCCAGCAGCCCCGCGGGACACAACACAGATACGCAGTATTTT
CASSPAGHNTDTQYF
>.|14|.|TRBV15|TRBJ1-3
TGTGCCACCAGCAGAGATTTCTCTGGAAACACCATATATTTT
CATSRDFSGNTIYF
>once|13|.|TRBV10-3|TRBJ2-7
TGTGCCATCAGTGATCGCAACTCCTACGAGCAGTACTTC
CAISDRNSYEQYF
>.|14|TRBD1|TRBV28|TRBJ2-5
TGTGCCAGCGACATCCAGGGGGCAGGAGAGACCCAGTACTTC
CASDIQGAGETQYF
>.|13|.|TRBV5-6|TRBJ2-5
TGTGCCAGCAGCTTGATTTACGCAGAGACCCAGTACTTC
CASSLIYAETQYF
>.|14|.|TRBV6-6|TRBJ2-3
TGTGCCAGCAGGGCCACTGGGGGCCCAGATACGCAGTATTTT
CASRATGGPDTQYF
>once|14|TRBD1|TRBV5-4|TRBJ2-3
TGTGCCAGCAGAGAACCGGGACAGTATCAGTCGCAGTATTTT
CASREPGQYQSQYF
>.|15|.|TRBV7-2|TRBJ1-4
TGTGCCAGCAGCTTAGCGGCGGCAGGGAGTGAAAAACTGTTTTTT
CASSLAAAGSEKLFF
>.|15|TRBD2|TRBV28|TRBJ2-7
TGTGCCAGCAGTTCCCAAGCGGGAGGGCAACACGAGCAGTACTTC
CASSSQAGGQHEQYF
>.|20|TRBD1|TRBV13|TRBJ1-3
TGTGCCAGCAGCTCCTCCCCCGGGACAGGGTTAGCTTTCTCTGGAAACACCATATATTTT
CASSSSPGTGLAFSGNTIYF
>.|11|.|TRBV6-1|TRBJ2-7
TGTGCCAGCAGTGTGTCCTACGAGCAGTACTTC
CASSVSYEQYF
>once|17|.|TRBV18|TRBJ2-1
TGTGCCAGCTCACCACGGTCGCTCGGATTAGCGGACAATGAGCAGTTCTTC
CASSPRSLGLADNEQFF
>.|14|TRBD2|TRBV10-1|TRBJ2-2
TGCGCCAGCAGACTAGCGGAGAACACCGGGGAGCTGTTTTTT
CASRLAENTGELFF
>.|17|TRBD2|TRBV11-3|TRBJ2-3
TGTGCCAGCAGCTTAGGACTAGCGGGAGAGGGCACAGATACGCAGTATTTT
CASSLGLAGEGTDTQYF
>.|16|TRBD2|TRBV18|TRBJ2-2
TGTGCCAGCTCACCTCTAGCGGGAGGGAACACCGGGGAGCTGTTTTTT
CASSPLAGGNTGELFF
>.|16|TRBD2|TRBV5-4|TRBJ2-2
TGTGCCAGCAGCCTCCCTCGGGGGGCGAACACCGGGGAGCTGTTTTTT
CASSLPRGANTGELFF